This T cell receptor (beta chain) derives from a study of T cells after yellow fever vaccination. Study results and limitations: Relatively few clonotypes were ones that appeared in both CD4 and CD8 compartments. The study found a weaker secondary response that peaked faster, day 5 versus 15.

Template switching by 5'RACE produced TCR cDNA, adding a universal primer site and UMIs. TCRdb called the 5' RACE reads again in MiXCR, with one record for every CDR3 protein. This table has roughly 400,000 distinct CDR3 sequences, roughly 20% appearing once. Germline V gives CDR1 MGHRA, CDR2 YSYEKL. The CDR3 length is 15 residues. V lost 0 bases to trimming and J lost 10 bases, with 13 bases between them. The table lists this clonotype with a few counts. The target antigen is unknown. The material sequenced was PBMCs, taken before the yellow fever booster vaccination. This chain joins TRBV4-1 and TRBJ1-6; D not certain. The source is a man between 18 and 35 years old who received the YFV17D yellow fever vaccine. The CDR3: CASSQEVTADSPLHF. The CDR3 nucleotides read TGCGCCAGCAGCCAAGAAGTCACAGCCGACTCACCCCTCCACTTT.